This TCR beta chain was retrieved from a study of T cell responses to AZD1222 COVID-19 vaccine. Study-wide results and limits: Only a handful of AZD1222 recipients, roughly six in all, had baseline seropositivity. CD4 TCRs covered the whole spike, strongest at regions 160-218 and 743-854. Increases in Spike-specific TCR breadth and depth were seen after two AZD1222 doses. Regions left unmutated in variants are reportedly the target of nearly half of spike-specific TCRs.

The method was immunoSEQ multiplex PCR; TCRdb's version includes in-frame clones alone and lacks a portion of them. The sample has 65,000 to 85,000 clones; about 91% are singletons. Worth noting for this clone: The antigen remains unidentified.

CDR1 is SNHLY and CDR2 is FYNNEI in the germline V gene. Trimming cost V 2 bases and J 5 bases, with 3 bases left between them. The CDR3 covers 11 residues. Sequenced material: peripheral blood, taken 28 days after the second dose of the MenACWY control vaccine. The source is an adult who received the MenACWY meningococcal vaccine as a control. This chain uses TRBV2 with TRBJ2-5; no firm D call. The CDR3 bases are TGTGCCAGCAGTGAATATGAGACCCAGTACTTC. This gives the protein CASSEYETQYF.